The rows below give T cell receptor beta chains drawn from one sample of a study of cytomegalovirus exposure and HLA in healthy donors. The data were produced by immunoSEQ multiplex PCR, yet TCRdb's version contains in-frame clones alone and is incomplete. The sample lists roughly 110,000 clones, 60% to 75% seen once, with around 2.6% in the top ten. The sequenced material came from PBMCs. Receptor source: a male donor in good health and CMV-seropositive. Both conserved end residues are part of each CDR3. The D gene is left open where the match is weak. Clone sizes are given selectively: once, few, many, or a class where the clone is expanded.

CDR3aa: CASTSAGVETYEQYF
CDR3nt: TGTGCCAGCACCTCTGCGGGAGTGGAGACCTACGAGCAGTACTTC
d_gene: TRBD2
len: 15
abundance: .
v_gene: TRBV6-5
j_gene: TRBJ2-7

CDR3aa: CAWSEDRGSGDTQYF
CDR3nt: TGTGCCTGGAGTGAGGACAGGGGATCTGGGGATACGCAGTATTTT
d_gene: TRBD1
len: 15
abundance: .
v_gene: TRBV30
j_gene: TRBJ2-3

CDR3aa: CAISGGEGRTYEQYF
CDR3nt: TGTGCCATCAGTGGGGGGGAGGGGAGGACCTACGAGCAGTACTTC
d_gene: TRBD2
len: 15
abundance: once
v_gene: TRBV10-3
j_gene: TRBJ2-7

CDR3aa: CASSPSQNRVGGTEAFF
CDR3nt: TGTGCCAGCTCACCATCCCAGAACAGGGTTGGGGGCACTGAAGCTTTCTTT
d_gene: .
len: 17
abundance: once
v_gene: TRBV18
j_gene: TRBJ1-1

CDR3aa: CASSPTVNTEAFF
CDR3nt: TGTGCCAGCAGCCCAACGGTGAACACTGAAGCTTTCTTT
d_gene: .
len: 13
abundance: medium-sized
v_gene: TRBV7-3
j_gene: TRBJ1-1

CDR3aa: CASSGSGLAGVGDTQYF
CDR3nt: TGTGCCAGCAGTGGAAGCGGGCTAGCGGGAGTCGGGGATACGCAGTATTTT
d_gene: TRBD2
len: 17
abundance: .
v_gene: TRBV2
j_gene: TRBJ2-3

CDR3aa: CASTPFAGGPSYEQYF
CDR3nt: TGTGCCAGCACCCCCTTCGCGGGAGGGCCCTCCTACGAGCAGTACTTC
d_gene: TRBD2
len: 16
abundance: .
v_gene: TRBV5-4
j_gene: TRBJ2-7

CDR3aa: CASSLRIRASGNPNTGELFF
CDR3nt: TGTGCCAGCAGCTTAAGAATCCGGGCTAGCGGGAACCCGAACACCGGGGAGCTGTTTTTT
d_gene: TRBD2
len: 20
abundance: .
v_gene: TRBV7-6
j_gene: TRBJ2-2

CDR3aa: CASSESLNGGEQYF
CDR3nt: TGTGCCAGCAGTGAATCCTTAAACGGGGGCGAGCAGTACTTC
d_gene: .
len: 14
abundance: .
v_gene: TRBV6-4
j_gene: TRBJ2-7

CDR3aa: CASSFQYEQYF
CDR3nt: TGTGCCAGCAGCTTCCAGTACGAGCAGTACTTC
d_gene: .
len: 11
abundance: few
v_gene: TRBV5-6
j_gene: TRBJ2-7

CDR3aa: CASKTGTMNYEQYF
CDR3nt: TGTGCCAGCAAAACCGGGACAATGAACTACGAGCAGTACTTC
d_gene: .
len: 14
abundance: .
v_gene: TRBV6-6
j_gene: TRBJ2-7

CDR3aa: CASSLVSTGELFF
CDR3nt: TGTGCCAGCAGCCTCGTCTCCACCGGGGAGCTGTTTTTT
d_gene: .
len: 13
abundance: .
v_gene: TRBV7-6
j_gene: TRBJ2-2

CDR3aa: CASNTGTGGREKLFF
CDR3nt: TGTGCCAGCAACACCGGGACAGGGGGCCGGGAAAAACTGTTTTTT
d_gene: TRBD1
len: 15
abundance: once
v_gene: TRBV7-8
j_gene: TRBJ1-4

CDR3aa: CASSPDRGNGYTF
CDR3nt: TGTGCCAGCTCACCGGACAGGGGGAATGGCTACACCTTC
d_gene: TRBD1
len: 13
abundance: .
v_gene: TRBV18
j_gene: TRBJ1-2

CDR3aa: CSVETGGLNEQFF
CDR3nt: TGCAGCGTTGAAACAGGGGGCCTCAATGAGCAGTTCTTC
d_gene: TRBD1
len: 13
abundance: .
v_gene: TRBV29-1
j_gene: TRBJ2-1

CDR3aa: CASSPRGWHEQYF
CDR3nt: TGTGCCAGCAGCCCACGAGGGTGGCACGAGCAGTACTTC
d_gene: .
len: 13
abundance: .
v_gene: TRBV5-4
j_gene: TRBJ2-7

CDR3aa: CASSRDRLSNQPQHF
CDR3nt: TGTGCCAGCTCAAGGGACAGACTTAGCAATCAGCCCCAGCATTTT
d_gene: TRBD1
len: 15
abundance: few
v_gene: TRBV18
j_gene: TRBJ1-5

CDR3aa: CASSLTPQGAYYGYTF
CDR3nt: TGTGCCAGCAGTTTAACCCCCCAGGGGGCTTACTATGGCTACACCTTC
d_gene: TRBD1
len: 16
abundance: once
v_gene: TRBV27
j_gene: TRBJ1-2

CDR3aa: CASSWSTEAFF
CDR3nt: TGTGCCAGCAGCTGGAGCACTGAAGCTTTCTTT
d_gene: .
len: 11
abundance: .
v_gene: TRBV5-5
j_gene: TRBJ1-1

CDR3aa: CASSEARGSYTQYF
CDR3nt: TGTGCCAGCAGTGAAGCAAGGGGGAGCTATACGCAGTATTTT
d_gene: .
len: 14
abundance: .
v_gene: TRBV6-1
j_gene: TRBJ2-3

CDR3aa: CASSYDRVGYGYTF
CDR3nt: TGCGCCAGCAGCTACGACAGGGTCGGCTATGGCTACACCTTC
d_gene: TRBD1
len: 14
abundance: .
v_gene: TRBV5-1
j_gene: TRBJ1-2

CDR3aa: CASTATGLTGRGSGANVLTF
CDR3nt: TGTGCCAGTACCGCAACAGGGTTGACGGGACGAGGCTCTGGGGCCAACGTCCTGACTTTC
d_gene: .
len: 20
abundance: few
v_gene: TRBV19
j_gene: TRBJ2-6

CDR3aa: CASRRQGVQETQYF
CDR3nt: TGTGCCAGCAGACGACAGGGGGTCCAAGAGACCCAGTACTTC
d_gene: TRBD1
len: 14
abundance: .
v_gene: TRBV2
j_gene: TRBJ2-5

CDR3aa: CASSLRGQWGYTF
CDR3nt: TGTGCCAGCAGCTTAAGGGGACAATGGGGCTACACCTTC
d_gene: .
len: 13
abundance: .
v_gene: TRBV11-2
j_gene: TRBJ1-2

CDR3aa: CASSLGFVAGGPMWNTDTQYF
CDR3nt: TGCGCCAGCAGCTTGGGGTTCGTAGCGGGAGGGCCAATGTGGAACACAGATACGCAGTATTTT
d_gene: TRBD2
len: 21
abundance: .
v_gene: TRBV5-1
j_gene: TRBJ2-3

CDR3aa: CASSYSTSTNRGQNIQYF
CDR3nt: TGCGCCAGCAGCTATTCGACTAGCACTAACCGGGGGCAAAACATTCAGTACTTC
d_gene: .
len: 18
abundance: once
v_gene: TRBV5-1
j_gene: TRBJ2-4

CDR3aa: CASSSRLSYGYPF
CDR3nt: TGTGCCAGCAGTTCTAGGCTCAGCTATGGCTACCCCTTC
d_gene: .
len: 13
abundance: .
v_gene: TRBV6-5
j_gene: TRBJ1-2